These T cell receptor beta chains were read from a single sample in a study of cytomegalovirus exposure and HLA in healthy donors. The protocol was immunoSEQ multiplex PCR, while the TCRdb copy is restricted to in-frame clones and leaves out a portion. This table has some 33,000 clones, about 60% appearing once. Sequenced material: PBMCs. Source of these receptors: a man aged 50 to 60 in good health and CMV-seropositive. Each CDR3 is given with its conserved first and last residue. The D gene is left open where the match is weak. Size values are once, few and many counts, or a class for expanded clones, and some rows have none.

J	D	size	V	CDR3	DNA
TRBJ2-3	-	-	TRBV11-2	CASSFRGLADTQYF	TGTGCCAGCAGCTTCAGGGGTCTCGCAGATACGCAGTATTTT
TRBJ2-1	TRBD1	-	TRBV27	CASSSGDSYNEQFF	TGTGCCAGCAGTTCTGGGGACAGCTACAATGAGCAGTTCTTC
TRBJ1-1	TRBD1	once	TRBV20-1	CRTTGATEAFF	TGCAGAACAACAGGGGCCACTGAAGCTTTCTTT
TRBJ2-7	-	-	TRBV6-1	CASSEAGGGYEQYF	TGTGCCAGCAGTGAAGCAGGGGGTGGTTACGAGCAGTACTTC
TRBJ2-2	TRBD1	-	TRBV5-1	CASSPGTVNTGELFF	TGCGCCAGCAGCCCAGGGACAGTAAACACCGGGGAGCTGTTTTTT
TRBJ1-1	-	-	TRBV9	CASSVATGQEAFF	TGTGCCAGCAGCGTAGCTACAGGGCAAGAAGCTTTCTTT
TRBJ2-3	TRBD2	-	TRBV10-3	CAISGTSGRTDTQYF	TGTGCCATCAGTGGGACTAGCGGGAGGACGGATACGCAGTATTTT
TRBJ2-7	TRBD1	-	TRBV29-1	CSAGTGDEQYF	TGCAGCGCCGGGACAGGGGACGAGCAGTACTTC
TRBJ1-2	-	-	TRBV5-3	CARSSGRLGYTF	TGTGCCAGAAGCTCTGGCCGCCTGGGCTACACCTTC
TRBJ2-5	-	-	TRBV9	CASSVDRDGETQYF	TGTGCCAGCAGCGTAGACAGGGACGGAGAGACCCAGTACTTC
TRBJ1-1	TRBD1	-	TRBV15	CATSRTGLNTEAFF	TGTGCCACCAGCAGGACAGGGTTGAACACTGAAGCTTTCTTT
TRBJ2-5	TRBD1	-	TRBV29-1	CSVQQGARETQYF	TGCAGCGTTCAGCAGGGGGCGCGGGAGACCCAGTACTTC
TRBJ1-4	-	once	TRBV7-9	CASSPGGTNEKLFF	TGTGCCAGCAGCCCAGGTGGAACTAATGAAAAACTGTTTTTT
TRBJ1-2	TRBD1	-	TRBV6-5	CASSRNRGTHGYTF	TGTGCCAGCAGCCGAAACAGGGGAACCCATGGCTACACCTTC
TRBJ2-3	TRBD2	-	TRBV28	CASSSGGATDTQYF	TGTGCCAGCTCGAGCGGGGGTGCCACAGATACGCAGTATTTT
TRBJ2-1	TRBD1	few	TRBV6-5	CASSYSGQGYNEQFF	TGTGCCAGCAGTTACTCGGGACAGGGGTACAATGAGCAGTTCTTC
TRBJ2-1	-	few	TRBV27	CASSPTRLEKFF	TGTGCCAGCAGTCCTACTCGACTAGAAAAGTTCTTC
TRBJ2-7	TRBD1	-	TRBV4-2	CASSQGWTGVYEQYF	TGTGCCAGCAGCCAAGGTTGGACAGGGGTCTACGAGCAGTACTTC
TRBJ1-1	-	once	TRBV6-5	CASSYMEATEAFF	TGTGCCAGCAGTTACATGGAGGCCACTGAAGCTTTCTTT
TRBJ1-5	-	-	TRBV4-1	CASSHGSGGNQPQHF	TGCGCCAGCAGCCATGGGTCAGGGGGCAATCAGCCCCAGCATTTT
TRBJ1-6	TRBD1	few	TRBV18	CASSPLRDSNSPLHF	TGTGCCAGCTCACCACTTCGGGACAGTAATTCACCCCTCCACTTT
TRBJ1-1	-	-	TRBV18	CASSPILTGKIEAFF	TGTGCCAGCTCACCTATCCTGACAGGAAAGATTGAAGCTTTCTTT
TRBJ2-1	-	-	TRBV25-1	CARDREACNEQFF	TGTGCCCGCGATAGGGAGGCGTGCAATGAGCAGTTCTTC
TRBJ2-3	-	-	TRBV5-1	CASSLGRSTDTQYF	TGCGCCAGCAGCTTGGGGCGGAGCACAGATACGCAGTATTTT
TRBJ1-2	-	-	TRBV5-4	CASSDSNPYGYTF	TGTGCCAGCAGCGACTCTAACCCCTATGGCTACACCTTC
TRBJ1-1	-	few	TRBV30	CAWRGFGPGAEAFF	TGTGCCTGGAGGGGGTTTGGGCCCGGGGCTGAAGCTTTCTTT
TRBJ1-2	-	-	TRBV19	CASSGGESYGYTF	TGTGCCAGTAGTGGAGGGGAGTCCTATGGCTACACCTTC
TRBJ2-5	-	-	TRBV6-1	CASSVLIQETQYF	TGTGCCAGCAGTGTACTGATCCAAGAGACCCAGTACTTC
TRBJ1-4	-	-	TRBV30	CAWSGGHDEKLFF	TGTGCCTGGAGTGGAGGCCACGACGAAAAACTGTTTTTT
TRBJ2-1	TRBD2	-	TRBV28	CASSLASGGYNEQFF	TGTGCCAGCAGTCTCGCCAGCGGGGGATACAATGAGCAGTTCTTC
TRBJ2-5	TRBD2	few	TRBV28	CASTAQGLAGGGGTQYF	TGTGCCAGCACCGCCCAGGGACTAGCGGGAGGAGGTGGGACCCAGTACTTC
TRBJ2-7	TRBD1	-	TRBV5-1	CASKLQPGQPANEQYF	TGCGCCAGCAAACTCCAACCGGGACAGCCAGCGAACGAGCAGTACTTC
TRBJ2-5	TRBD2	-	TRBV9	CASSSPGGSGKYQETQYF	TGTGCCAGCAGCTCCCCGGGGGGTAGCGGAAAGTACCAAGAGACCCAGTACTTC
TRBJ2-2	-	-	TRBV5-1	CASSLVPGNTGELFF	TGCGCCAGCAGCTTGGTTCCAGGGAACACCGGGGAGCTGTTTTTT
TRBJ2-7	-	-	TRBV27	CASSFGQGSYEQYF	TGTGCCAGCAGTTTCGGCCAGGGGTCCTACGAGCAGTACTTC
TRBJ1-5	-	few	TRBV30	CAWSSGGKSNQPQHF	TGTGCCTGGAGTTCGGGGGGGAAGAGCAATCAGCCCCAGCATTTT
TRBJ2-5	-	-	TRBV5-6	CASSLQETQYF	TGTGCCAGCAGCTTGCAGGAGACCCAGTACTTC
TRBJ2-2	TRBD1	-	TRBV6-5	CASSFAGTGDGELFF	TGTGCCAGCAGCTTCGCCGGGACAGGGGACGGGGAGCTGTTTTTT
TRBJ2-1	TRBD1	-	TRBV6-1	CASREQGAMETEQFF	TGTGCCAGCAGGGAACAGGGGGCTATGGAAACTGAGCAGTTCTTC
TRBJ2-3	TRBD2	-	TRBV4-3	CASSQVTSGASTDTQYF	TGCGCCAGCAGCCAGGTTACTAGCGGGGCAAGCACAGATACGCAGTATTTT
TRBJ2-3	-	-	TRBV29-1	CSVVIGGDTQYF	TGCAGCGTTGTGATCGGAGGAGATACGCAGTATTTT
TRBJ2-5	TRBD2	-	TRBV7-2	CASSFGGSTSQYF	TGTGCCAGCAGCTTCGGGGGGTCCACTTCCCAGTACTTC
TRBJ2-3	-	-	TRBV5-1	CATCRQEGYTQYF	TGCGCTACGTGCAGGCAGGAGGGGTATACGCAGTATTTT
TRBJ2-3	-	-	TRBV29-1	CSTDTDTQYF	TGCAGCACTGACACAGATACGCAGTATTTT
TRBJ1-5	-	-	TRBV29-1	CTGGAQAQHF	TGCACCGGGGGGGCCCAAGCCCAGCATTTT